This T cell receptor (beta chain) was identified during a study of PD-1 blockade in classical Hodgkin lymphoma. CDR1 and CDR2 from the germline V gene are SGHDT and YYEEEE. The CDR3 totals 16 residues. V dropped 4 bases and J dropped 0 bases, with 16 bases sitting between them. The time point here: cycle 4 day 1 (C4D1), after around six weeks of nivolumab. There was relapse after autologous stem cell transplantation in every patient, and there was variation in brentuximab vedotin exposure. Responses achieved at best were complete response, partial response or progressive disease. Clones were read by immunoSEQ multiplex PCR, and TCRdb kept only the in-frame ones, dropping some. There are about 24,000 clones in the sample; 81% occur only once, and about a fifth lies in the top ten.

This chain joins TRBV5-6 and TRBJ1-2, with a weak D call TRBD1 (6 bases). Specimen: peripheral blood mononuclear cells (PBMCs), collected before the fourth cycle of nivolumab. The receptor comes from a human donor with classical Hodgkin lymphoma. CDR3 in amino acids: CASSPARGGSNYGYTF. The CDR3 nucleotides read TGTGCCAGCAGCCCGGCTAGGGGGGGTTCTAACTATGGCTACACCTTC.